This record covers a single T cell receptor beta chain. Only a few counts were recorded for this clonotype. No cognate antigen has been identified for it. Base-call qualities are not available, and no considerably larger clone is one nucleotide away. Patients chosen for sequencing had shown expansion of CD8+CD57+ cells by flow cytometry. Every patient had a diagnosis of severe acquired aplastic anemia based on International Study of Aplastic Anemia and Agranulocytosis and Camitta criteria. No therapy had been received by the patients at the time of blood sampling. The study deep-sequenced TCR repertoires of sorted CD4+ and CD8+ blood T cells from severe aplastic anemia patients and healthy subjects. Patients were enrolled under clinicaltrials.gov protocols 00001620, 01623167, 00001397, 00071045, 00081523 and 00961064 in the USA. Ficoll-Paque density gradient centrifugation was used to isolate peripheral blood mononuclear cells. CD4+ and CD8+ T cells were sorted by FACS or magnetic beads before DNA extraction.

The sample originates from a study of CD8+CD57+ T cells in acquired aplastic anemia (dated by TCRdb to between 2018 and 2020). Background for the entire study: On average, sorted CD4+ and CD8+ cells yielded around 3.5 ug of extracted DNA, with a range of about 0.18 to 30 ug. A CD8+CD57+ expansion meant a frequency higher than the mean frequency seen in healthy subjects.

The investigation overall reported the following: Roughly 30 CD8+ CDR3 sequences were shared between patients and controls but appeared highly expressed in patients and within their immunodominant clones. CD8+ Simpson's diversity did not differ significantly between patients and healthy controls (P=0.060).

From its cysteine to its phenylalanine, the CDR3 spans 15 amino acids. The retained sequence is limited to the CDR3, 45 bases, with the frame set at the first base. As encoded in the germline V gene, CDR1 is SGHVS while CDR2 is FNYEAQ. At the junction V is shortened by 5 bases and J by 2 bases, with 10 bases in between. Genomic DNA served as template for TCR beta VDJ combination and CDR3 sequence profiling. An Illumina HiSeq 2000 was used for TCR repertoire sequencing. Concerning the study's data processing: TRBV/TRBJ rearrangement plots, CDR3 size and DJ length profiles, and Simpson's diversity index were used to evaluate the repertoires. The immunodominant clone was defined as the most abundant DNA sequence in deep sequencing data. CDR3 amino acid sequences were screened for sharing across subjects and were compared with published repertoires and the VDJdb database. TCRdb took the public reads, trimmed them with fastp at Q25, ran MiXCR for clone calling and kept in-frame beta chains. Each record represents a unique CDR3 protein, reported with the most common genes and DNA among its rows. The V and J calls follow TCRdb's processing rather than the paper's. In this sample the table shows 450,000 to 600,000 distinct CDR3 sequences, under 40% of which occur a single time. Roughly 0.8% of the sample lies in the top ten.

The receptor comes from a human donor with aplastic anemia. Sequenced input: sorted CD4+, CD8+, or CD8+CD57+ T cells (not recorded which) from PBMCs. The receptor chain draws on TRBV7-6 and TRBJ2-6; a tentative D call is TRBD1 (6 bases match). CDR3 reads: CASSGTGTGANVLTF. The DNA sequence is TGTGCCAGCAGCGGTACAGGGACTGGGGCCAACGTCCTGACTTTC.